Described below is a single T cell receptor beta chain sequence and its context. CDR3 length: 15 amino acids. The V and J ends lost 0 bases and 3 bases respectively, with 10 bases between them. Germline CDR1 reads SGDLS; CDR2 reads YYNGEE. This table comes from immunoSEQ multiplex PCR, and its TCRdb copy is limited to in-frame clones, with some not included. The data hold around 230,000 clones, with around 89% observed a single time. The data were obtained in a study of blood T cell repertoires in COVID-19. The wider study: Donors in the United States, Italy and Spain gave samples during acute or convalescent COVID-19.

The receptor's source is a woman between 35 and 50 years old with acute COVID-19. The chain uses TRBV9 and TRBJ1-5; D ambiguous. Sequencing was carried out using PBMCs or T cells enriched from blood (not recorded which). The CDR3 DNA follows: TGTGCCAGCAGCGTAGGAGAGGCTTCCAATCAGCCCCAGCATTTT. Its translation is CASSVGEASNQPQHF.